This T cell receptor beta chain was sequenced in a study of cytomegalovirus exposure and HLA in healthy donors. Regarding this clone: Its antigen is unidentified.

Regarding the study as a whole: In vitro data verified three CMV-associated chains as specific for CMV antigens. Reportedly, HLA-A and HLA-B alleles of most subjects were accurately predicted from TCR beta. Within an earlier analysis, most TCR beta V segments proved productive either about 87% or about 30% of the time.

The PCR employed 60 Vbeta primers together with 13 Jbeta primers. Sequenced by immunoSEQ multiplex PCR; TCRdb stores in-frame clones only, minus some. Of 150,000 or so clones listed, 70% to 90% are singletons. V lost 2 bases, J lost 8 bases, and 5 bases stayed unmatched. Germline V gives CDR1 LNHNV, CDR2 YYDKDF (reference sequence). There are 16 residues in the CDR3. The sequence came from a man aged 18 to 30 in good health and CMV-seropositive. J is TRBJ2-1 and V is TRBV15; TRBD2 agrees at 14 bases. Sequenced input: PBMCs. Here the CDR3 reads CATSRSGTSGGYEQFF. The CDR3 DNA follows: TGTGCCACCAGCAGATCCGGGACTAGCGGGGGTTATGAGCAGTTCTTC. The full variable domain, completed using reference TRBV15 and TRBJ2-1, is DAMVIQNPRYQVTQFGKPVTLSCSQTLNHNVMYWYQQKSSQAPKLLFHYYDKDFNNEADTPDNFQSRRPNTSFCFLDIRSPGLGDTAMYLCATSRSGTSGGYEQFFGPGTRLTVL.